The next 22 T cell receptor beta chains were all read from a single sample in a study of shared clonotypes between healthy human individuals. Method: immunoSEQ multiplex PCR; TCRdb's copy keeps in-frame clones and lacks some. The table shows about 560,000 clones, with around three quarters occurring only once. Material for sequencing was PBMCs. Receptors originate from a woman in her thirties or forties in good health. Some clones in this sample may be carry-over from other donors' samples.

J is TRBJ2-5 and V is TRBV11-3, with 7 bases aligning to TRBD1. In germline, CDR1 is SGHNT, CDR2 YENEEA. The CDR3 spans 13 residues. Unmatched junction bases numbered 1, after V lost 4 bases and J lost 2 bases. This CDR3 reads CASSWGQQETQYF. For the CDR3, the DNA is TGTGCCAGCAGCTGGGGACAGCAAGAGACCCAGTACTTC.

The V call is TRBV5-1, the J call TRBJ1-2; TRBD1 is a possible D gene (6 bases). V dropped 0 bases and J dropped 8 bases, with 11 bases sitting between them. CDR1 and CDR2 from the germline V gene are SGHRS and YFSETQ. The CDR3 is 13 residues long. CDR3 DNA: TGCGCCAGCAGCTTGGCTACAGGGACCGGCTACACCTTC. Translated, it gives CASSLATGTGYTF.

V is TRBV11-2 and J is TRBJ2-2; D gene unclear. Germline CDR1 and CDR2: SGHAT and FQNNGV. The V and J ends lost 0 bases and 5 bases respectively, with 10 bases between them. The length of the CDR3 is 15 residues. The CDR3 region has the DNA TGTGCCAGCAGCTTAGACAAGGCATATACCGGGGAGCTGTTTTTT. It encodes CASSLDKAYTGELFF.

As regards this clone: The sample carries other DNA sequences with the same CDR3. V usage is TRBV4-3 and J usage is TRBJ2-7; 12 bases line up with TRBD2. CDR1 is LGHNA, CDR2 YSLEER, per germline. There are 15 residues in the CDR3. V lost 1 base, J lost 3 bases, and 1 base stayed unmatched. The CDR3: CASSQVLAGGYEQYF. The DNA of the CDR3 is TGCGCCAGCAGCCAAGTACTAGCGGGAGGCTACGAGCAGTACTTC.

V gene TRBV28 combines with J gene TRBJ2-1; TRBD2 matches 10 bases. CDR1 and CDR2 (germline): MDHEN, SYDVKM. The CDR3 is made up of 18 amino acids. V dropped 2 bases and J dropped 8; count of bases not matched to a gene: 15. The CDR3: CASSLPDQAGGMIDEQFF. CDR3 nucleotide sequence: TGTGCCAGCAGTTTACCTGATCAAGCGGGAGGGATGATAGATGAGCAGTTCTTC.

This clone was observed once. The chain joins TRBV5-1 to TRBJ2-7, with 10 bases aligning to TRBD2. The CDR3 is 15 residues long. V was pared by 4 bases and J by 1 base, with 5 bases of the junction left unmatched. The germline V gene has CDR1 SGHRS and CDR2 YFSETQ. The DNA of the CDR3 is TGCGCCAGCAGCAAACGGACTAGCGGTTCCTACGAGCAGTACTTC. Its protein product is CASSKRTSGSYEQYF.

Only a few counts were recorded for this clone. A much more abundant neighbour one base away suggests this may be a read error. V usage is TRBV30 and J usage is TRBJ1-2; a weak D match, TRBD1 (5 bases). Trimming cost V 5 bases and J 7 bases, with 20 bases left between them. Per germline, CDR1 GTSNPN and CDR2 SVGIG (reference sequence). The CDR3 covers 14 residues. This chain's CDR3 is CAWGVPRTKAGYTF. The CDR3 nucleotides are TGTGCCTGGGGGGTGCCGAGGACAAAGGCTGGCTACACCTTC.

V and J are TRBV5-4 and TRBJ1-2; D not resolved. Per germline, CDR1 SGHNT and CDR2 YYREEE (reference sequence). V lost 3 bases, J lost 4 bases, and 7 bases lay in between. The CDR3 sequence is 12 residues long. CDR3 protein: CASSSDVYGYTF. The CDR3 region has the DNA TGTGCCAGCAGCTCAGACGTCTATGGCTACACCTTC. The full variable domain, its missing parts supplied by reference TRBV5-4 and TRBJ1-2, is ETGVTQSPTHLIKTRGQQVTLRCSSQSGHNTVSWYQQALGQGPQFIFQYYREEENGRGNFPPRFSGLQFPNYSSELNVNALELDDSALYLCASSSDVYGYTFGSGTRLTVV.

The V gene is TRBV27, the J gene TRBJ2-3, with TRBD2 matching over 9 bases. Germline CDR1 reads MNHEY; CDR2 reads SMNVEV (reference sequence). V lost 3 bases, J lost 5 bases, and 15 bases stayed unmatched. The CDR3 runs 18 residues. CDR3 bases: TGTGCCAGCAGTTTCCCAGGTGGTAGCGGGAGCCAACTAGATACGCAGTATTTT. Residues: CASSFPGGSGSQLDTQYF.

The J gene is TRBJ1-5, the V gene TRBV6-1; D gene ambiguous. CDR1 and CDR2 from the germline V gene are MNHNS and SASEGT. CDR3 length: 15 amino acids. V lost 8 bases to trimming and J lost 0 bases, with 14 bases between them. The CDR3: CASHQEVNSNQPQHF. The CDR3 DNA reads TGTGCCAGCCATCAAGAGGTCAATAGCAATCAGCCCCAGCATTTT.

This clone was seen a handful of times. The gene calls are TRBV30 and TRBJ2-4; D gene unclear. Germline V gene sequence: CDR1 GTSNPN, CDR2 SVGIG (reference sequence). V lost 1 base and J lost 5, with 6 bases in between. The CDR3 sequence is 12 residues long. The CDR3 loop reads CAWSGTENIQYF. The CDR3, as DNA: TGTGCCTGGAGTGGCACTGAAAACATTCAGTACTTC.

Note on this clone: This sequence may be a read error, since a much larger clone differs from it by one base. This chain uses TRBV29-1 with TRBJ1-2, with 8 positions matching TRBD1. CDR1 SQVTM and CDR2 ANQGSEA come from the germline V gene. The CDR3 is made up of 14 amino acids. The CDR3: CIVIARTGNYGYTF. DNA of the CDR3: TGCATCGTCATCGCTAGGACAGGGAACTATGGCTACACCTTC.

The CDR3 DNA sequence: TGTGCCAGCAGCCTCGGACTAGAACGGTTCTTC. Amino acid sequence: CASSLGLERFF. The rearrangement uses TRBV7-6 and TRBJ2-1; TRBD2 matches at 7 bases. The junction had 7 bases not matched to a gene; V was cut back by 5 bases and J by 15 bases. From germline, CDR1 is SGHVS and CDR2 FNYEAQ. The CDR3 covers 11 residues. The entire variable domain, with the rest obtained from reference TRBV7-6 and TRBJ2-1, is as follows: GAGVSQSPRYKVTKRGQDVALRCDPISGHVSLYWYRQALGQGPEFLTYFNYEAQQDKSGLPNDRFSAERPEGSISTLTIQRTEQRDSAMYRCASSLGLERFFGPGTRLTVL.

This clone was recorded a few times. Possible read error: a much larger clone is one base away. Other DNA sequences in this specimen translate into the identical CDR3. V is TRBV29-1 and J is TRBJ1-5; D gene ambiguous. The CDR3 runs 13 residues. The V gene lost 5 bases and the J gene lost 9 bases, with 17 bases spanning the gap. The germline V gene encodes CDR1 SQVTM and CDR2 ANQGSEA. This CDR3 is CSVLLSDGRPQHF. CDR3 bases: TGCAGCGTTTTGCTATCAGACGGACGGCCCCAGCATTTT.

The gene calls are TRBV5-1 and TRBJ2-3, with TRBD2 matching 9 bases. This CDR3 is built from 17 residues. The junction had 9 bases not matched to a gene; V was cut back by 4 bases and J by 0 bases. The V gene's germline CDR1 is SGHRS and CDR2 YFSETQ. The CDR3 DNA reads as TGCGCCAGCAGCCCGGTGACTAGCGGTACTAGCACAGATACGCAGTATTTT. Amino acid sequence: CASSPVTSGTSTDTQYF.

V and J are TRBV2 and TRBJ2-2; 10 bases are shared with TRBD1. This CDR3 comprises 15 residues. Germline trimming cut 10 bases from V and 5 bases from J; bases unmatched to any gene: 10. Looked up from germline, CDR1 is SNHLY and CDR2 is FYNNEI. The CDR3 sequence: CAIRMTGGFTGELFF. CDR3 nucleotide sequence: TGTGCCATACGAATGACAGGGGGCTTTACCGGGGAGCTGTTTTTT.

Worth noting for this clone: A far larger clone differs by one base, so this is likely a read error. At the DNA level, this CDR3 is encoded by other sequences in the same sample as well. The CDR3: CASSPDRVSHYNEQFF. The CDR3 nucleotides read TGTGCTAGCAGCCCGGACAGGGTTTCCCACTATAATGAGCAGTTCTTC. The chain carries TRBV7-8 and TRBJ2-1; 8 nucleotides match TRBD1. The CDR3 covers 16 residues. The germline V gene has CDR1 SGHVS and CDR2 FQNEAQ.

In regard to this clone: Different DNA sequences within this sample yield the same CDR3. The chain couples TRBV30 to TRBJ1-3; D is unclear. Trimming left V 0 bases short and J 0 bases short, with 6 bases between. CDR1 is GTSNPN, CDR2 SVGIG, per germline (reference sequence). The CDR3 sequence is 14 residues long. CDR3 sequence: CAWSVGSSGNTIYF. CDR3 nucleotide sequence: TGTGCCTGGAGTGTAGGCAGCTCTGGAAACACCATATATTTT.

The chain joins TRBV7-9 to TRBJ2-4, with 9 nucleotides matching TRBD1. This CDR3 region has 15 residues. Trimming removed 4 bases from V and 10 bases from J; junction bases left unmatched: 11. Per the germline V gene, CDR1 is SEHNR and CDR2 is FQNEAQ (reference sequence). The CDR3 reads CASSSDGTGSPIQYF. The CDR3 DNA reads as TGTGCCAGCAGCTCCGACGGGACAGGGTCCCCAATTCAGTACTTC.

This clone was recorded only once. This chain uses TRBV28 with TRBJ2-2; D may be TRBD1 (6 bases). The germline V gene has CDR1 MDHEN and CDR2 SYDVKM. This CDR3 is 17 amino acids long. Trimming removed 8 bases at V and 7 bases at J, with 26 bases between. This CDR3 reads CASALTDSRVGHGELFF. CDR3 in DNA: TGTGCCAGCGCCCTTACGGACAGCCGGGTAGGGCACGGGGAGCTGTTTTTT. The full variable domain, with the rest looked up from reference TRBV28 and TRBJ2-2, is DVKVTQSSRYLVKRTGEKVFLECVQDMDHENMFWYRQDPGLGLRLIYFSYDVKMKEKGDIPEGYSVSREKKERFSLILESASTNQTSMYLCASALTDSRVGHGELFFGEGSRLTVL.

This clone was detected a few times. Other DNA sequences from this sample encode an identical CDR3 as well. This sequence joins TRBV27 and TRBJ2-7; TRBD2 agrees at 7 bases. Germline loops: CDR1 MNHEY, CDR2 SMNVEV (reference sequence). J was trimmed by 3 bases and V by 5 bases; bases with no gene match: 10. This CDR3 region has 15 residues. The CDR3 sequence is CASSPRAGPNYEQYF. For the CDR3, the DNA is TGTGCCAGCAGTCCCCGAGCGGGACCAAACTACGAGCAGTACTTC.

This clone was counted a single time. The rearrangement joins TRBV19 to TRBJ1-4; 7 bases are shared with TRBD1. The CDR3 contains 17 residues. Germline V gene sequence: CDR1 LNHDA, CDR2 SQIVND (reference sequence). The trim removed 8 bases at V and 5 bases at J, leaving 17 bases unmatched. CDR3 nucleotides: TGTGCCAGTGGGGACAGAGCTACCTATCGGATAAATGAAAAACTGTTTTTT. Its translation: CASGDRATYRINEKLFF.